Listed here are 32 T cell receptor beta chains from one sample, sequenced in a study of PD-L1 blockade in urothelial cancer. Time point given: pretreatment peripheral blood. Repertoires were generated with immunoSEQ multiplex PCR, while TCRdb's copy carries only in-frame clones and drops some. The sample yields 80,000 to 90,000 clones, 85% seen once. The sample here was PBMCs, taken around atezolizumab (anti-PD-L1) treatment. The receptors were gathered from a man between 60 and 70 years old with urothelial cancer.

This clone was counted between two and nine times. J is TRBJ1-1 and V is TRBV30; 9 bases are a match to TRBD1. The CDR3 consists of 13 residues. Trimming at V came to 5 bases and at J to 4 bases, leaving 5 bases not matched to a gene. CDR1 is GTSNPN, CDR2 SVGIG, per germline (reference sequence). CDR3 DNA: TGTGCCTGGGAGATACAGGGGGCCACTGAAGCTTTCTTT. It specifies CAWEIQGATEAFF.

This chain joins TRBV11-3 and TRBJ2-1; 8 nucleotides line up with TRBD2. With 1 base clipped from V and 8 bases from J, the junction kept 10 bases outside the gene matches. The CDR3 has 16 residues. The germline gives CDR1 SGHNT, CDR2 YENEEA. The CDR3 coding sequence is TGTGCCAGCAGCTTAGGGAAAAGGGCGGGGGGCGATGAGCAGTTCTTC. This encodes CASSLGKRAGGDEQFF.

This chain uses TRBV18 with TRBJ2-3; no definite D call. The germline V and J ends were trimmed by 0 bases and 2 bases, with 15 bases remaining between them. The CDR3 extends over 17 amino acids. The germline V gene encodes CDR1 KGHSH and CDR2 LQKENI. The CDR3 loop reads CASSPPRKSEYTDTQYF. CDR3 nucleotide sequence: TGTGCCAGCTCACCACCGAGGAAGTCAGAATACACAGATACGCAGTATTTT.

The gene calls are TRBV2 and TRBJ1-5, with TRBD1 matching 7 bases. From germline, CDR1 is SNHLY and CDR2 FYNNEI. CDR3 size: 15 residues. Unmatched junction bases numbered 3, after V lost 4 bases and J lost 0 bases. The DNA of the CDR3 is TGTGCCAGCAGTGCTGGACAGGCTAGCAATCAGCCCCAGCATTTT. Encoded protein: CASSAGQASNQPQHF.

This clone was counted a single time. The V and J genes are TRBV6-4 and TRBJ2-3, with 10 bases identical to TRBD2. Germline V gene lookup returns CDR1 MRHNA and CDR2 SNTAGT. V shed 7 bases and J 2 bases; nucleotides not matched to a gene: 12. The CDR3 runs 17 residues. CDR3 amino acids: CASNKSTGTSVTDTQYF. CDR3 sequence (DNA): TGTGCCAGCAATAAGTCTACCGGGACTAGCGTCACAGATACGCAGTATTTT.

This clone was recorded once. The genes are TRBV18 and TRBJ2-2; TRBD1 matches 8 bases. This CDR3 comprises 16 residues. Germline trimming cut 3 bases from V and 4 bases from J; bases unmatched to any gene: 7. Germline CDR1 is KGHSH and CDR2 is LQKENI. CDR3 sequence: CASSPGTGPSTGELFF. The CDR3 DNA is TGTGCCAGCTCACCCGGGACAGGTCCGAGCACCGGGGAGCTGTTTTTT.

V usage is TRBV10-3 and J usage is TRBJ2-7; D is uncertain. The CDR3 totals 12 residues. Trimming stripped 4 bases from V and 2 bases from J, with 6 bases between. CDR1 ENHRY and CDR2 SYGVKD come from the germline V gene. CDR3 bases: TGTGCCATCAGTGGGGCACCCTACGAGCAGTACTTC. This encodes CAISGAPYEQYF.

The rearrangement uses TRBV18 and TRBJ1-5; no clear D. With 2 bases removed from V and 4 bases from J, the gap between germline ends came to 6 bases. Germline loops: CDR1 KGHSH, CDR2 LQKENI. The CDR3 sequence is 13 residues long. CDR3 protein: CASSPFGNQPQHF. The CDR3 DNA is TGTGCCAGCTCACCATTCGGGAATCAGCCCCAGCATTTT.

This clone was counted once. The chain is built from TRBV7-6 and TRBJ2-3; D possibly corresponds to TRBD2 (7 bases). CDR3 length: 14 residues. Germline V gene sequence: CDR1 SGHVS, CDR2 FNYEAQ. Trimming took 4 bases from V and 8 from J, leaving 16 bases between them. The CDR3 DNA is TGTGCCAGCAGCTCCCAGCGGGGAGGGGGTACGCAGTATTTT. Translation: CASSSQRGGGTQYF.

V gene TRBV6-5 combines with J gene TRBJ2-3, with 14 bases lining up with TRBD2. Germline CDR1 reads MNHEY; CDR2 reads SVGAGI. V shed 4 bases and J 3 bases; nucleotides not matched to a gene: 3. CDR3 size: 16 residues. CDR3 DNA sequence: TGTGCCAGCAGTTTGGGACTAGCGGGAGAAACAGATACGCAGTATTTT. It encodes CASSLGLAGETDTQYF.

V gene TRBV15 combines with J gene TRBJ1-3; 8 bases match TRBD1. This CDR3 has 16 amino acids. Germline lookup yields CDR1 LNHNV and CDR2 YYDKDF (reference sequence). Trimming cost V 2 bases and J 0 bases; bases outside gene matches: 3. DNA for the CDR3: TGTGCCACCAGCAGACAGGGGGCCTACTCTGGAAACACCATATATTTT. Translation: CATSRQGAYSGNTIYF.

The chain has TRBV14 and TRBJ2-1; D is possibly TRBD1 (6 bases). This CDR3 has 15 amino acids. V lost 4 bases and J lost 9, with 19 bases in between. Germline loops: CDR1 SGHDN, CDR2 FVKESK. In DNA, the CDR3 is TGTGCCAGCAGCCCAGACCTGGTACTCAGGGGTGAGCAGTTCTTC. Its translation is CASSPDLVLRGEQFF.

The chain combines TRBV2 with TRBJ1-3; 7 bases map to TRBD1. With V trimmed by 5 bases and J by 7 bases, 8 bases remained unmatched. CDR3 length equals 14 residues. Germline CDR1 and CDR2: SNHLY and FYNNEI. CDR3 sequence: CASSQQGRANTIYF. The CDR3 DNA reads as TGTGCCAGCAGTCAACAGGGGCGGGCCAACACCATATATTTT. Together with reference TRBV2 and TRBJ1-3, the CDR3 gives the full variable domain: EPEVTQTPSHQVTQMGQEVILRCVPISNHLYFYWYRQILGQKVEFLVSFYNNEISEKSEIFDDQFSVERPDGSNFTLKIRSTKLEDSAMYFCASSQQGRANTIYFGEGSWLTVV.

The V gene is TRBV27, the J gene TRBJ2-7, with D uncertain. Trimming stripped 4 bases from V and 0 bases from J, with 7 bases between. CDR1 and CDR2 (germline): MNHEY, SMNVEV (reference sequence). This CDR3 region has 13 residues. This CDR3 reads CASSWSLSYEQYF. In nucleotides, the CDR3 is TGTGCCAGCAGTTGGAGCCTCTCCTACGAGCAGTACTTC.

This rearrangement joins TRBV28 to TRBJ1-1; D may be TRBD1 (5 bases). The germline V and J ends were trimmed by 5 bases and 0 bases, with 7 bases remaining between them. Germline-derived CDR1 and CDR2 are MDHEN and SYDVKM. This CDR3 spans 13 amino acids. The CDR3 nucleotides read TGTGCCAGCAGTCAGGGTTTGAACACTGAAGCTTTCTTT. The encoded protein is CASSQGLNTEAFF. The full variable domain, completed using reference TRBV28 and TRBJ1-1, is DVKVTQSSRYLVKRTGEKVFLECVQDMDHENMFWYRQDPGLGLRLIYFSYDVKMKEKGDIPEGYSVSREKKERFSLILESASTNQTSMYLCASSQGLNTEAFFGQGTRLTVV.

The chain recombines TRBV23-1 with TRBJ2-7; perhaps TRBD1 as D (6 bases). TRBV23-1 falls under the ORF class, with uncertain function. CDR3 length equals 13 residues. Trimming took 2 bases from V and 5 from J, leaving 10 bases between them. As DNA, the CDR3 is TGCGCCAGCAGTCAAATCCGGACAGACGAGCAGTACTTC. It specifies CASSQIRTDEQYF.

V is TRBV27 and J is TRBJ1-5, with D possibly being TRBD1 (5 bases). The germline CDR1 and CDR2 sequences are MNHEY and SMNVEV (reference sequence). This CDR3 comprises 17 residues. Trimming took 4 bases from V and 0 from J, leaving 16 bases between them. CDR3 region: CASSSRKGIISNQPQHF. The CDR3 nucleotides read TGTGCCAGCAGTTCTAGAAAGGGGATTATTAGCAATCAGCCCCAGCATTTT.

The V call is TRBV6-5, the J call TRBJ2-4; D remains ambiguous. V lost 3 bases and J 2 bases, leaving 14 bases between the germline ends. This CDR3 comprises 16 residues. Germline CDR1 reads MNHEY; CDR2 reads SVGAGI. The CDR3 sequence is CASSYFAGDTKNIQYF. In DNA, the CDR3 is TGTGCCAGCAGTTATTTTGCAGGTGACACCAAAAACATTCAGTACTTC.

This chain uses TRBV5-8 with TRBJ2-5; 8 positions agree with TRBD1. The V segment lost 4 bases and the J segment 6 bases; nucleotides outside the gene matches: 11. CDR3 length: 15 residues. Per the germline V gene, CDR1 is SGHTS and CDR2 is YDEGEE. The CDR3 bases are TGTGCCAGCAGCCTCCCAGGGGGCGAAAGGAAGACCCAGTACTTC. Translating it yields CASSLPGGERKTQYF.

The chain links TRBV6-5 to TRBJ2-1; 12 nucleotides match TRBD1. V gave up 6 bases and J gave up 9 bases; unmatched junction bases: 9. The CDR3 covers 15 residues. The germline V gene encodes CDR1 MNHEY and CDR2 SVGAGI. The CDR3 sequence: CASSVMGTGGSEQFF. The DNA for the CDR3 is TGTGCCAGCAGCGTCATGGGGACAGGGGGCAGTGAGCAGTTCTTC.

This chain connects TRBV9 to TRBJ1-2; D perhaps matches TRBD1 (6 bases). Germline V gene data show CDR1 as SGDLS and CDR2 as YYNGEE. CDR3 length: 16 amino acids. Trimming took off 4 bases at V and 0 bases at J, with 16 bases between the two ends. The CDR3 DNA reads TGTGCCAGCAGCTTATCGCTCAGGGGCGCTAACTATGGCTACACCTTC. It is translated as CASSLSLRGANYGYTF.

This clone was detected only once. The chain is built from TRBV9 and TRBJ2-2, with TRBD1 as a possible D gene (5 bases). CDR3 length: 13 residues. Germline CDR1 reads SGDLS; CDR2 reads YYNGEE. Trimming took off 0 bases at V and 7 bases at J, with 7 bases between the two ends. The CDR3 sequence: CASSVEGFGELFF. CDR3 nucleotide sequence: TGTGCCAGCAGCGTAGAGGGGTTCGGGGAGCTGTTTTTT.

The chain uses TRBV11-2 and TRBJ2-1, with 11 bases lining up with TRBD2. Germline loops: CDR1 SGHAT, CDR2 FQNNGV. V lost 2 bases to trimming and J lost 0 bases; unmatched junction nucleotides: 6. The CDR3 is 18 amino acids. CDR3 coding DNA: TGTGCCAGCAGCTTAATAGCGGGGGGGCCTAGCTCCTACAATGAGCAGTTCTTC. It is translated as CASSLIAGGPSSYNEQFF.

The J gene is TRBJ2-1, the V gene TRBV12-5; TRBD2 matches at 7 bases. Germline V gene lookup returns CDR1 LGHNT and CDR2 FRNRAP. After removal of 1 base from V and 4 bases from J, the junction contained 7 bases not matched to a gene. The CDR3 has 16 residues. The chain's CDR3 is CASGLELGTTYNEQFF. Here the CDR3 DNA reads TGTGCTAGTGGTTTGGAGCTCGGGACTACTTACAATGAGCAGTTCTTC.

The chain uses TRBV6-1 and TRBJ2-6, with D possibly TRBD2 on 6 matching bases. The V gene's germline CDR1 is MNHNS and CDR2 SASEGT. This CDR3 is 15 amino acids long. V was clipped by 2 bases and J by 1 base, with 6 bases between them. The CDR3 DNA follows: TGTGCCAGCAGTGAACGGGGGTCTGGGGCCAACGTCCTGACTTTC. It specifies CASSERGSGANVLTF.

The chain links TRBV28 to TRBJ1-5; D perhaps matches TRBD1 (6 bases). V lost 3 bases and J 0 bases, leaving 18 bases between the germline ends. The CDR3 length is 18 residues. From germline, CDR1 is MDHEN and CDR2 SYDVKM. CDR3 coding DNA: TGTGCCAGCAGTTTCATCAGGGGCGGAATTGCTAGCAATCAGCCCCAGCATTTT. Its translation: CASSFIRGGIASNQPQHF.

The chain carries TRBV5-6 and TRBJ2-1, with D possibly matching TRBD1 (5 bases). Trimming cost V 4 bases and J 0 bases, with 11 bases left between them. The germline V gene encodes CDR1 SGHDT and CDR2 YYEEEE. The CDR3 is 15 amino acids. CDR3 sequence (DNA): TGTGCCAGCAGCCCGACAGTGAGCTCCTACAATGAGCAGTTCTTC. Encoded protein: CASSPTVSSYNEQFF.

This chain joins TRBV28 and TRBJ1-3; tentative D call: TRBD1 (6 bases). Trimming shortened V by 6 bases and J by 0 bases, and 15 bases separated the two germline ends. The CDR3 extends over 16 amino acids. The germline V gene encodes CDR1 MDHEN and CDR2 SYDVKM. The CDR3 coding sequence is TGTGCCAGCAGAGGGACAACAGGAAACTCTGGAAACACCATATATTTT. It specifies CASRGTTGNSGNTIYF.

J is TRBJ2-1 and V is TRBV6-5, with a possible D match to TRBD2 (5 bases). The CDR3 runs 13 residues. V was trimmed by 6 bases and J by 10 bases, leaving 16 bases between them. Per the germline V gene, CDR1 is MNHEY and CDR2 is SVGAGI. In DNA, the CDR3 is TGTGCCAGCAGATACCGGGGAGATGGAGAGCAGTTCTTC. Translating it yields CASRYRGDGEQFF.

The genes are TRBV28 and TRBJ2-7; D is perhaps TRBD1 (6 bases). Germline V gene sequence: CDR1 MDHEN, CDR2 SYDVKM. Trimming took 11 bases from V and 7 from J, leaving 18 bases between them. CDR3 length: 12 amino acids. The CDR3 spells CAAMGAFEEQYF. The DNA of the CDR3 is TGTGCCGCTATGGGGGCTTTCGAGGAGCAGTACTTC.

This clone has just one count. The chain carries TRBV4-1 and TRBJ2-1, with 7 positions matching TRBD2. V shed 0 bases, J shed 9 bases, and the junction held 14 bases outside the gene matches. CDR1 and CDR2 from the germline V gene are MGHRA and YSYEKL. The CDR3 spans 17 residues. CDR3 in DNA: TGCGCCAGCAGCCAAGAAGAGCGGGGCCCCACTTGGACTGAGCAGTTCTTC. Translating it yields CASSQEERGPTWTEQFF.

The chain carries TRBV4-1 and TRBJ2-2, with TRBD2 matching over 14 bases. The CDR3 is 18 amino acids. Germline V CDR1 and CDR2: MGHRA, YSYEKL. V gave up 0 bases and J gave up 8 bases; unmatched junction bases: 8. In DNA, the CDR3 is TGCGCCAGCAGCCAAGATAAGGGACTAGCGGGAGTTTCAGGGGAGCTGTTTTTT. Amino acid sequence: CASSQDKGLAGVSGELFF.